The 28 T cell receptor beta chains in this list originate from one sample, sequenced in a study of blood T cell repertoires in COVID-19. This table comes from immunoSEQ multiplex PCR, and its TCRdb copy is limited to in-frame clones, with some not included. The sample holds under 250,000 clones, roughly nine tenths seen once. Sequences were obtained from peripheral blood. These receptors all stem from a man in his forties with acute or convalescent COVID-19.

The CDR3 region is CASSVEGGGNSPLHF. For the CDR3, the DNA is TGTGCCAGCAGCGTAGAAGGCGGGGGGAACTCACCCCTCCACTTT. The chain carries TRBV9 and TRBJ1-6, with D perhaps TRBD1 (5 bases). The CDR3 length is 15 residues. Germline lookup yields CDR1 SGDLS and CDR2 YYNGEE. V was pared by 0 bases and J by 10 bases, with 14 bases between.

This chain links TRBV7-8 with TRBJ2-3; D remains unclear. This CDR3 is built from 12 residues. Trimming removed 5 bases at V and 5 bases at J, with 8 bases between. Germline values: CDR1 SGHVS, CDR2 FQNEAQ. The CDR3 DNA reads as TGTGCCAGCAGCCGCTACGGAGATACGCAGTATTTT. This encodes CASSRYGDTQYF.

The chain is built from TRBV5-1 and TRBJ2-5, with 9 bases that match TRBD1. The CDR3 sequence is 16 residues long. Germline V CDR1 and CDR2: SGHRS, YFSETQ. Losses at the gene ends were 4 bases for V and 5 bases for J; bases not matched to a gene: 12. The CDR3, as DNA: TGCGCCAGCAGCCGGGAAAAACAGGGGGCTGGGGAGACCCAGTACTTC. Its translation is CASSREKQGAGETQYF.

This chain uses TRBV21-1 with TRBJ2-1; the table's D call TRBD2 went unverified against the DNA. TRBV21-1 is described as a pseudogene. This CDR3 is built from 16 residues. This chain's CDR3 is CASSNLGLARENEQFF. The CDR3 DNA sequence: TGTGCCAGCTCCAACCTAGGACTAGCGAGAGAAAATGAGCAGTTCTTC.

This chain connects TRBV12-3 or TRBV12-4 to TRBJ2-5; D uncertain. This CDR3 comprises 12 residues. Trimming shortened V by 5 bases and J by 5 bases, and 9 bases separated the two germline ends. CDR3: CASSPLEETQYF. Written as DNA, the CDR3 is TGTGCCAGCAGTCCCCTCGAGGAGACCCAGTACTTC.

This clone was observed once. The V call is TRBV4-3, the J call TRBJ1-3; D is undetermined. V dropped 0 bases and J dropped 2 bases, with 11 bases sitting between them. CDR3 length: 16 amino acids. CDR1 LGHNA and CDR2 YSLEER come from the germline V gene. The CDR3 sequence is CASSQDAGRAGNTIYF. The CDR3 region has the DNA TGCGCCAGCAGCCAAGATGCGGGGAGAGCTGGAAACACCATATATTTT.

The chain carries TRBV19 and TRBJ2-3, with 9 positions matching TRBD1. V lost 4 bases to trimming and J lost 4 bases; unmatched junction nucleotides: 3. The CDR3 contains 14 residues. Germline-derived CDR1 and CDR2 are LNHDA and SQIVND (reference sequence). The CDR3 sequence is CASSRTGVSDTQYF. Here the CDR3 DNA reads TGTGCCAGTAGTAGGACAGGGGTGTCAGATACGCAGTATTTT.

The gene calls are TRBV19 and TRBJ1-4, with 10 bases matching TRBD1. The J segment lost 8 bases and the V segment lost 10 bases, leaving 7 bases of the junction unmatched. Germline-derived CDR1 and CDR2 are LNHDA and SQIVND (reference sequence). The CDR3 is 13 amino acids. The CDR3 protein is CATRDRGGEKLFF. CDR3 in DNA: TGTGCCACCCGGGACAGGGGAGGGGAAAAACTGTTTTTT.

The gene calls are TRBV7-9 and TRBJ1-2; perhaps TRBD1 as D (5 bases). Per germline, CDR1 SEHNR and CDR2 FQNEAQ (reference sequence). The CDR3 is made up of 17 amino acids. V gave up 1 base and J gave up 6 bases, with 21 bases separating them. This chain's CDR3 is CASSLEPGGLKTDGYTF. CDR3 sequence (DNA): TGTGCCAGCAGCTTAGAACCCGGGGGACTAAAAACCGATGGCTACACCTTC.

V and J are TRBV2 and TRBJ1-1; maybe TRBD1 (5 bases). Germline V gives CDR1 SNHLY, CDR2 FYNNEI. This CDR3 has 13 amino acids. V lost 5 bases and J lost 3, with 10 bases in between. The CDR3 reads CASSWGVDTEAFF. The CDR3 DNA reads as TGTGCCAGCAGTTGGGGGGTGGACACTGAAGCTTTCTTT.

The chain recombines TRBV6-2 or TRBV6-3 with TRBJ2-1, with unresolved D. Germline V gives CDR1 MNHEY, CDR2 SVGEGT. This CDR3 comprises 13 residues. The V end was cut by 0 bases, the J end by 6 bases, with 6 bases between. The CDR3 coding sequence is TGTGCCAGCAGTTACTCCTCCCTCAATGAGCAGTTCTTC. Translating it yields CASSYSSLNEQFF.

The chain links TRBV4-2 to TRBJ1-1, with TRBD1 identical over 9 bases. CDR3 length: 16 residues. V dropped 0 bases and J dropped 3; count of bases not matched to a gene: 5. Germline V gene data show CDR1 as LGHNA and CDR2 as YNFKEQ. CDR3 protein: CASSQDIGQGHTEAFF. CDR3 bases: TGTGCCAGCAGCCAAGATATAGGACAGGGGCACACTGAAGCTTTCTTT.

The chain is built from TRBV5-1 and TRBJ2-7; weak D call: TRBD2 (6 bases). Trimming pared 2 bases from V and 3 bases from J, leaving 9 bases between. The CDR3 length is 13 residues. CDR1 and CDR2 (germline): SGHRS, YFSETQ. The DNA for the CDR3 is TGCGCCAGCAGCTTTTCGGGAGTCTACGAGCAGTACTTC. Its protein is CASSFSGVYEQYF.

This clone was seen only once. The chain is built from TRBV23-1 and TRBJ2-1; no reliable D call. TRBV23-1 belongs to the ORF category, with a function that is uncertain. CDR3 length: 16 residues. V lost 4 bases to trimming and J lost 0 bases, with 13 bases between them. CDR3 sequence: CASSRSQTGSYNEQFF. The CDR3 DNA sequence: TGCGCCAGCAGTCGGTCTCAGACTGGCTCCTACAATGAGCAGTTCTTC.

Regarding this clone: The sample contains more than one DNA sequence encoding this CDR3. V gene TRBV18 combines with J gene TRBJ1-5, with 7 bases identical to TRBD1. V shed 4 bases and J 0 bases; nucleotides not matched to a gene: 3. CDR3 size: 15 residues. From germline, CDR1 is KGHSH and CDR2 LQKENI. The CDR3 nucleotides are TGTGCCAGCTCACTCACAGGGGATAGCAATCAGCCCCAGCATTTT. Protein sequence: CASSLTGDSNQPQHF.

This clone has only one observation. The J gene is TRBJ2-1, the V gene TRBV5-1; 8 bases match TRBD2. This CDR3 region has 20 residues. The germline V gene encodes CDR1 SGHRS and CDR2 YFSETQ. J lost 0 bases, V lost 4 bases, and 18 bases had no gene match. The CDR3 loop reads CASSTWPGKSGRVSYNEQFF. CDR3 in DNA: TGCGCCAGCAGCACATGGCCCGGGAAATCCGGGAGGGTCTCCTACAATGAGCAGTTCTTC. The variable domain in full, with the rest retrieved from reference TRBV5-1 and TRBJ2-1, is KAGVTQTPRYLIKTRGQQVTLSCSPISGHRSVSWYQQTPGQGLQFLFEYFSETQRNKGNFPGRFSGRQFSNSRSEMNVSTLELGDSALYLCASSTWPGKSGRVSYNEQFFGPGTRLTVL.

CDR3 sequence reads: CASSLGPANEKLFF. The CDR3 DNA sequence: TGTGCCAGCAGCTTAGGTCCAGCTAATGAAAAACTGTTTTTT. The V call is TRBV7-9, the J call TRBJ1-4, with unresolved D. Between the trimmed V and J ends, which lost 1 base and 3 bases, there was a span of 6 bases. Germline loops: CDR1 SEHNR, CDR2 FQNEAQ (reference sequence). The CDR3 runs 14 residues.

The J gene is TRBJ2-3, the V gene TRBV28; tentative D call: TRBD1 (5 bases). Trimming stripped 2 bases from V and 0 bases from J, with 9 bases between. The V gene's germline CDR1 is MDHEN and CDR2 SYDVKM. This CDR3 region has 15 residues. Written as DNA, the CDR3 is TGTGCCAGCAGTTTAGGGGCACCGAGCACAGATACGCAGTATTTT. Protein: CASSLGAPSTDTQYF.

This sequence joins TRBV4-1 and TRBJ1-2, with TRBD1 matching over 7 bases. CDR1 MGHRA and CDR2 YSYEKL come from the germline V gene. CDR3 size: 18 residues. J lost 0 bases, V lost 4 bases, and 14 bases had no gene match. The CDR3 protein is CASSLQGPYAGANYGYTF. Here the CDR3 DNA reads TGCGCCAGCAGCCTACAGGGGCCCTACGCTGGGGCTAACTATGGCTACACCTTC.

The chain links TRBV19 to TRBJ2-1; 9 bases line up with TRBD2. Per the germline V gene, CDR1 is LNHDA and CDR2 is SQIVND (reference sequence). The V and J ends lost 1 base and 0 bases, in that order; junction bases with no gene match: 7. The CDR3 length is 18 residues. CDR3 in amino acids: CASSIAAGGPSSYNEQFF. The CDR3 coding sequence is TGTGCCAGTAGTATAGCGGCGGGAGGGCCGAGCTCCTACAATGAGCAGTTCTTC.

The rearrangement links TRBV6-4 to TRBJ1-1; TRBD1 matches 7 bases. Germline values: CDR1 MRHNA, CDR2 SNTAGT. This CDR3 is built from 13 residues. The V and J ends lost 3 bases and 4 bases, in that order; junction bases with no gene match: 2. CDR3: CASSEEGATEAFF. The CDR3 DNA reads as TGTGCCAGCAGTGAGGAGGGGGCCACTGAAGCTTTCTTT.

This chain uses TRBV9 with TRBJ2-3; TRBD1 agrees at 8 bases. The CDR3 contains 17 residues. Per the germline V gene, CDR1 is SGDLS and CDR2 is YYNGEE. The trim removed 4 bases at V and 3 bases at J, leaving 13 bases unmatched. CDR3 residues: CASSPTGQGGWTDTQYF. CDR3 DNA sequence: TGTGCCAGCAGCCCTACCGGACAGGGAGGATGGACAGATACGCAGTATTTT.

The chain joins TRBV28 to TRBJ1-1; no definite D call. This CDR3 comprises 14 residues. Looked up from germline, CDR1 is MDHEN and CDR2 is SYDVKM. V lost 6 bases to trimming and J lost 8 bases, with 19 bases between them. The CDR3, as DNA: TGTGCCAGCAGCGAGATTCACCGACTTTGGGAAGCTTTCTTT. This gives the protein CASSEIHRLWEAFF.

The rearrangement joins TRBV30 to TRBJ2-2; 10 bases line up with TRBD2. The CDR3 totals 14 residues. The V gene end was trimmed by 4 bases and the J gene end by 5 bases; junction bases not matched to a gene: 4. Germline V gene lookup returns CDR1 GTSNPN and CDR2 SVGIG (reference sequence). DNA for the CDR3: TGTGCCTGGAAGAATAGCGGGGGGACCGGGGAGCTGTTTTTT. As protein: CAWKNSGGTGELFF.

The genes are TRBV27 and TRBJ1-2, with a possible D match to TRBD1 (5 bases). There are 17 residues in the CDR3. Trimming removed 6 bases from V and 0 bases from J, with 20 bases in between. Germline lookup yields CDR1 MNHEY and CDR2 SMNVEV (reference sequence). CDR3 sequence reads: CASSGRGKALANYGYTF. CDR3 coding DNA: TGTGCCAGCAGCGGACGGGGGAAGGCATTAGCTAACTATGGCTACACCTTC.

This clone was picked up one time. The chain recombines TRBV4-2 with TRBJ2-7; a possible D gene is TRBD2 (6 bases). Looked up from germline, CDR1 is LGHNA and CDR2 is YNFKEQ. The V end was cut by 1 base, the J end by 5 bases, with 9 bases between. This CDR3 region has 13 residues. The DNA of the CDR3 is TGTGCCAGCAGCCAAGCGGGGGACCACGAGCAGTACTTC. Its translation: CASSQAGDHEQYF.

The chain joins TRBV6-1 to TRBJ1-3, with D uncertain. V lost 4 bases, J lost 0 bases, and 16 bases lay in between. The CDR3 runs 17 residues. In germline, CDR1 is MNHNS, CDR2 SASEGT. Here the CDR3 DNA reads TGTGCCAGCAGTGCCCAATTACTATCGCTCTCTGGAAACACCATATATTTT. The encoded protein is CASSAQLLSLSGNTIYF.

The chain couples TRBV4-3 to TRBJ1-6, with 10 bases aligning to TRBD1. The CDR3 runs 15 residues. Trimming cost V 4 bases and J 5 bases; bases outside gene matches: 2. The germline V gene encodes CDR1 LGHNA and CDR2 YSLEER. The CDR3 spells CASSPGTGDNSPLHF. In nucleotides, the CDR3 is TGCGCCAGCAGCCCGGGGACAGGGGATAATTCACCCCTCCACTTT.